The 5 T cell receptor beta chains in this list originate from one sample, sequenced in a study of graft-versus-host responses after intestinal transplantation. TCRdb keeps only in-frame clones here, not all; method: immunoSEQ multiplex PCR. The sample includes fewer than 9,500 clones, under 95% seen only once; the top ten take nearly 1.5%. Specimen: PBMCs, collected around 31 days after intestinal transplant. The source of these receptors is a human patient who received an intestinal transplant, so some T cells may come from the graft donor.

V gene TRBV7-8 combines with J gene TRBJ2-7; maybe TRBD1 (5 bases). The CDR3 spans 15 residues. Germline V gene lookup returns CDR1 SGHVS and CDR2 FQNEAQ. Trimming removed 1 base at V and 2 bases at J, with 12 bases between. The CDR3 spells CASSLEDSPTYEQYF. The CDR3 region has the DNA TGTGCCAGCAGCTTAGAAGACAGCCCGACCTACGAGCAGTACTTC.

The rearrangement joins TRBV4-1 to TRBJ1-1; maybe TRBD1 (6 bases). CDR1 MGHRA and CDR2 YSYEKL come from the germline V gene. V lost 7 bases and J 5 bases, leaving 20 bases between the germline ends. This CDR3 has 15 amino acids. The CDR3 loop is CASNLFEGGKTEAFF. The CDR3 bases are TGCGCCAGCAACCTCTTTGAGGGGGGTAAGACTGAAGCTTTCTTT.

This chain connects TRBV2 to TRBJ2-7; D ambiguous. Trimming pared 2 bases from V and 0 bases from J, leaving 11 bases between. The CDR3 has 15 residues. Per germline, CDR1 SNHLY and CDR2 FYNNEI. The CDR3 loop reads CASSESRQSSYEQYF. CDR3 nucleotide sequence: TGTGCCAGCAGTGAAAGTAGGCAGTCCTCCTACGAGCAGTACTTC.

The V call is TRBV9, the J call TRBJ2-2; D gene unclear. Looked up from germline, CDR1 is SGDLS and CDR2 is YYNGEE. Trimming pared 0 bases from V and 2 bases from J, leaving 14 bases between. The CDR3 contains 17 residues. CDR3 sequence (DNA): TGTGCCAGCAGCGTAGAAGGGTACACGACCAACACCGGGGAGCTGTTTTTT. Protein product: CASSVEGYTTNTGELFF.

Only one count was recorded for this clone. The genes are TRBV6-6 and TRBJ2-7, with 7 nucleotides matching TRBD2. V gave up 4 bases and J gave up 7 bases; unmatched junction bases: 4. The CDR3 has 12 residues. In germline, CDR1 is MNHNY, CDR2 SVGAGI (reference sequence). The CDR3 reads CASSSTGGEQYF. The CDR3 coding sequence is TGTGCCAGCAGTTCGACGGGAGGAGAGCAGTACTTC.